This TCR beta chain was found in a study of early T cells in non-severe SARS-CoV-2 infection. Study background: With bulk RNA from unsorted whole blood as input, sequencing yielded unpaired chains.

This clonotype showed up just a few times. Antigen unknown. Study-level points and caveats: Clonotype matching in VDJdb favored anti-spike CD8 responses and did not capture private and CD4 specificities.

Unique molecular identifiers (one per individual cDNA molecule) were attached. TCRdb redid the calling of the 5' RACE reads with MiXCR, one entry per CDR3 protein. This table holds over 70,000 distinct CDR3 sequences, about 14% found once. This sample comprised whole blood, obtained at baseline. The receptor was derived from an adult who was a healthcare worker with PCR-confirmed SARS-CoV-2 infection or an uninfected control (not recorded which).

The CDR3: CASSDTGTSSYNEQFF. CDR3 nucleotide sequence: TGTGCCAGCAGCGACACCGGGACTTCCTCCTACAATGAGCAGTTCTTC. The chain is built from TRBV7-3 and TRBJ2-1, with D possibly being TRBD2 (6 bases). Germline V gene lookup returns CDR1 SGHTA and CDR2 FQGTGA. Deletions cut 5 bases from V and 0 bases from J, with 14 bases between. The CDR3 is 16 residues long. Full variable domain (remainder filled in from reference TRBV7-3 and TRBJ2-1): GAGVSQTPSNKVTEKGKYVELRCDPISGHTALYWYRQSLGQGPEFLIYFQGTGAADDSGLPNDRFFAVRPEGSVSTLKIQRTERGDSAVYLCASSDTGTSSYNEQFFGPGTRLTVL.